The rows below give T cell receptor beta chains drawn from one sample of a study of identical twins. MiXCR, applied by TCRdb to the 5' RACE reads, yields one record per CDR3 protein. The profile shows 350,000 or so distinct CDR3 sequences, roughly 9% of them singletons. Sequenced material: naive T cells sorted from blood. The receptors were gathered from a woman between 50 and 59 years old in good health. The CDR3 runs from the conserved cysteine through the conserved F or W. The D gene is left open where the match is weak. The listing skips clone size in some rows; elsewhere it reads once, few, many or a size class.

abundance: NA
j_gene: TRBJ1-6
v_gene: TRBV30
len: 12
d_gene: TRBD1
CDR3nt: TGTGCCTGGGGGACAGGGGTTTCACCCCTCCACTTT
CDR3aa: CAWGTGVSPLHF

abundance: NA
j_gene: TRBJ1-1
v_gene: TRBV9
len: 16
d_gene: NA
CDR3nt: TGTGCCAGCAGCAGGGGGAACATTAGAATGAACACTGAAGCTTTCTTT
CDR3aa: CASSRGNIRMNTEAFF

abundance: few
j_gene: TRBJ2-1
v_gene: TRBV30
len: 14
d_gene: NA
CDR3nt: TGTGCCTGGAGTGTGGGCGGCTCCTACAATGAGCAGTTCTTC
CDR3aa: CAWSVGGSYNEQFF

abundance: NA
j_gene: TRBJ2-3
v_gene: TRBV7-8
len: 16
d_gene: NA
CDR3nt: TGTGCCAGCAGCAAAGAGGAGGCGCGACCCACAGATACGCAGTATTTT
CDR3aa: CASSKEEARPTDTQYF

abundance: NA
j_gene: TRBJ2-7
v_gene: TRBV7-9
len: 12
d_gene: NA
CDR3nt: TGTGCCTCCGGGGCTTCCTCATGGGAGCAGTACTTC
CDR3aa: CASGASSWEQYF

abundance: many
j_gene: TRBJ1-2
v_gene: TRBV20-1
len: 13
d_gene: TRBD1
CDR3nt: TGCAGTGCCCCGGGACAGGGAAACTATGGCTACACCTTC
CDR3aa: CSAPGQGNYGYTF

abundance: NA
j_gene: TRBJ1-1
v_gene: TRBV19
len: 13
d_gene: NA
CDR3nt: TGTGCCAGTAGTATGGAAGAGAACACTGAAGCTTTCTTT
CDR3aa: CASSMEENTEAFF

abundance: NA
j_gene: TRBJ2-5
v_gene: TRBV19
len: 18
d_gene: NA
CDR3nt: TGTGCCAGTAGTATAGGAAACAGGGCCCAGCCCTTTCAAGAGACCCAGTACTTC
CDR3aa: CASSIGNRAQPFQETQYF

abundance: few
j_gene: TRBJ2-5
v_gene: TRBV5-1
len: 14
d_gene: NA
CDR3nt: TGCGCCAGCAGCTTGGGGACACCACAAGAGACCCAGTACTTC
CDR3aa: CASSLGTPQETQYF

abundance: NA
j_gene: TRBJ2-7
v_gene: TRBV19
len: 15
d_gene: NA
CDR3nt: TGTGCCAGTAGTATAGGTTTGGTTAGCTCCTACGAGCAGTACTTC
CDR3aa: CASSIGLVSSYEQYF

abundance: few
j_gene: TRBJ1-2
v_gene: TRBV5-1
len: 14
d_gene: NA
CDR3nt: TGCGCCAGCAGCTCAATACAGCCCGGGAGTGGCTACACCTTC
CDR3aa: CASSSIQPGSGYTF

abundance: NA
j_gene: TRBJ1-4
v_gene: TRBV14
len: 16
d_gene: TRBD1
CDR3nt: TGTGCCAGCAGCCTAAGACGGGGCCAGGGGGGTGAAAAACTGTTTTTT
CDR3aa: CASSLRRGQGGEKLFF

abundance: NA
j_gene: TRBJ2-1
v_gene: TRBV7-3
len: 14
d_gene: TRBD2
CDR3nt: TGTGCCAGCAGCTGGCTAGCGGGGTACAATGAGCAGTTCTTC
CDR3aa: CASSWLAGYNEQFF

abundance: few
j_gene: TRBJ2-1
v_gene: TRBV5-1
len: 15
d_gene: NA
CDR3nt: TGCGCCAGCAGCTTGCGGCAGGGTTGGGACAATGAGCAGTTCTTC
CDR3aa: CASSLRQGWDNEQFF

abundance: few
j_gene: TRBJ2-3
v_gene: TRBV9
len: 13
d_gene: TRBD1
CDR3nt: TGTGCCAGCGGACAGGGGGCGGAGGATACGCAGTATTTT
CDR3aa: CASGQGAEDTQYF

abundance: NA
j_gene: TRBJ2-7
v_gene: TRBV5-1
len: 15
d_gene: NA
CDR3nt: TGCGCCAGCAGCCTCGGACTCGGATACCAACACGAGCAGTACTTC
CDR3aa: CASSLGLGYQHEQYF

abundance: many
j_gene: TRBJ2-1
v_gene: TRBV2
len: 11
d_gene: NA
CDR3nt: TGTGCCAGCAGCAACAGGTATGAGCAGTTCTTC
CDR3aa: CASSNRYEQFF

abundance: few
j_gene: TRBJ2-5
v_gene: TRBV6-5
len: 19
d_gene: NA
CDR3nt: TGTGCCAGCAGTTACTCGGGAGGAGTCTTGAACAGATACCAAGAGACCCAGTACTTC
CDR3aa: CASSYSGGVLNRYQETQYF

abundance: NA
j_gene: TRBJ2-3
v_gene: TRBV5-1
len: 19
d_gene: TRBD2
CDR3nt: TGCGCCAGCAGCTCGTACGTAGCGGGAGGGCCTGTTGGTGCAGATACGCAGTATTTT
CDR3aa: CASSSYVAGGPVGADTQYF

abundance: many
j_gene: TRBJ2-6
v_gene: TRBV7-8
len: 20
d_gene: TRBD1
CDR3nt: TGTGCCAGCAGCCCAATTCTGGACAGGGGACGCGTCTCTGGGGCCAACGTCCTGACTTTC
CDR3aa: CASSPILDRGRVSGANVLTF